The entry below describes one T cell receptor beta chain. What it binds is unknown. The data stem from a study of shared clonotypes between healthy human individuals. Notes on the study in general: Specimens sampled were limited to blood, with tissue repertoires likely differing.

The germline V and J ends were trimmed by 2 bases and 3 bases, with 7 bases remaining between them. Germline V gene data show CDR1 as KGHSH and CDR2 as LQKENI. The length of the CDR3 is 13 residues. Here immunoSEQ multiplex PCR was the method, and the copy in TCRdb shows in-frame clones only, minus some. The sample carries millions of clones, roughly 95% recorded once. This sequence was found in a man between 18 and 29 years old in good health. The sample taken for sequencing was naive CD4+ T cells sorted from blood. As for subset: CD45RA+ positively selected. This chain connects TRBV18 to TRBJ1-2; unclear D gene. CDR3 DNA: TGTGCCAGCTCACCAGTACGGGACTATGGCTACACCTTC. This translates into CASSPVRDYGYTF.